This T cell receptor (beta chain) was observed in a study of blood T cell repertoires in COVID-19. Data came from immunoSEQ multiplex PCR; TCRdb stores just in-frame clones and leaves some out. The sample consists of under 200,000 clones, 82% of them appearing once. The V gene end was trimmed by 1 base and the J gene end by 10 bases; junction bases not matched to a gene: 3. The germline V gene encodes CDR1 KGHSH and CDR2 LQKENI. The CDR3 is made up of 13 amino acids. The Seattle patients, enrolled during active infection, were followed longitudinally. The receptor was isolated from a woman in her sixties or seventies with COVID-19, enrolled during active disease. What was sequenced was peripheral blood. The chain is built from TRBV18 and TRBJ1-4; 7 bases fit TRBD1. The CDR3 region has the DNA TGTGCCAGCTCACCACAGGGGGCCGGAAAACTGTTTTTT. This sequence encodes CASSPQGAGKLFF.